This TCR beta chain was profiled in a study of blood T cell repertoires in COVID-19 (dated by TCRdb to the early 2020s). With regard to the full study: Samples from collaborators originated in the United States, Italy and Spain and spanned both the acute and convalescent phases of COVID-19. Samples came from the ongoing ImmuneRACE study (first 160 participants) plus 1,254 subjects from 6 global collaborators. Where available, HLA class I and class II types were obtained from metadata supplied by the sample provider rather than from assay-based typing. Sample metadata almost always included a de-identified subject ID, COVID-19 status, age in years and sex. The material from the prospective study consisted of cDNA or gDNA derived from T cells, B-cell-depleted T cells, or PBMCs. A freely available public database, intended as a resource for researchers studying the immune response to SARS-CoV-2, is where the repertoires were released. The dataset comprised deeply sampled blood TCRbeta repertoires from subjects exposed to, actively infected with, or recovered from COVID-19. What the study reported, not specific to this receptor: The quantity of clinical and demographic metadata differed by source and by participant and was supplied without curation.

This clone was seen more than once but under ten times. Its antigen target is currently unknown. No clone much larger than this one lies a single base away; base qualities are absent. Trimming costs V 5 bases and J 4 bases, and their ends lie 14 bases apart. From the cysteine up to the phenylalanine, the CDR3 has a length of 14 residues. The entry retains the CDR3 DNA only, 42 bases that are in frame from base 1. The germline V gene specifies SGHVS as CDR1 and FNYEAQ as CDR2. TCRbeta CDR3 regions were amplified from genomic DNA using the immunoSEQ Assay, a bias-controlled multiplex PCR. Processing in the source paper ran as follows. The number of nucleated cells in each sample was estimated by amplification of reference gene primers within the assay. Sequence reads were collapsed and filtered to measure the absolute abundance of every unique TCRbeta CDR3 rearrangement. Productive Simpson clonality was computed per sample as the square root of Simpson's diversity index over productive rearrangements. TCRdb took over this immuneACCESS table, retaining in-frame rearrangements with V and J assigned. Such tables are incomplete; in checked studies, under half of the missing clones stem from an unresolved V gene, and the remainder is unexplained. V, J and clone size were drawn from that table, and D and trimming were deduced from the DNA. Recorded for this sample are roughly 250,000 clones; approximately 86% of them occurred a single time. The ten largest clones add up to 3% to 4% of the sample.

In the prospective study, participants were 18 to 89 years old, resided in about 25 geographic areas of the United States, and were enrolled through a virtual design. In the prospective study, participants were assigned to cohorts based on the clinical history participants reported in a screening survey and a study questionnaire. Each participant in the prospective study had whole blood, serum and a nasopharyngeal or oropharyngeal swab collected by mobile phlebotomists. Prospective study participants could optionally give additional blood draws and questionnaires over an approximately 2-month period. Blood samples from the prospective study were shipped frozen or at room temperature prior to DNA extraction.

The sequenced sample was PBMCs or T cells enriched from blood (not recorded which). This clonotype originated in a woman aged 40 to 49 with acute COVID-19. This chain joins TRBV7-6 to TRBJ1-2; the D segment could be TRBD1, given 6 matching bases. The encoded CDR3 is CASSPRTAGYGYTF. The sequenced DNA: TGTGCCAGCAGCCCACGGACAGCCGGCTATGGCTACACCTTC.